This T cell receptor beta chain was recorded in a study of CD8+ T cells in alopecia areata (dated by TCRdb to the late 2010s). Concerning the study at large: Treated patients were enrolled in an open-label pilot trial of oral tofacitinib at 5 to 10 mg twice daily for moderate-to-severe alopecia areata. Patients received tofacitinib for 6 to 18 months and were then followed off drug for 6 months to check for delayed response and recurrence. For the treated patients, the SALT score, which quantifies what percentage of scalp surface area is affected, served as the measure of disease severity. In both human patients and the C3H/HeJ mouse model, the study applied high-throughput TCRbeta sequencing to look at T cell clonal expansion in alopecia areata. On the human side, TCRbeta sequencing was run on scalp tissue and on sorted CD4+ and CD8+ peripheral blood T cells from healthy controls and from alopecia areata patients with either patchy or totalis/universalis disease. Patients on tofacitinib were biopsied at baseline and after 4 and 24 weeks of treatment, and several of the patients also had a later scalp biopsy. Scalp clonality was compared among normal scalp (n=4), patchy alopecia areata scalp (n=8), and alopecia totalis/universalis scalp (n=8). RNA was obtained with the PAXgene miRNA kit for fixed scalp, the miRNeasy kit for PBMCs, and the RNeasy kit for mouse skin. TCRbeta CDR3 regions were amplified by immunoSEQ multiplex PCR with 35 Vbeta forward and 13 Jbeta reverse primers.

Library preparation employed the immunoSEQ multiplex PCR assay. RNA was extracted from all samples and reverse transcribed into cDNA as template for TCR sequencing. First-strand cDNA was synthesized with SuperScript III using a 2:1 mix of oligo-dT and random hexamers. A synthetic immune receptor repertoire was used to assess amplification bias, and residual bias was removed computationally. The study's processing was this. Raw reads were preprocessed to remove errors, and CDR3 was defined by IMGT conventions from the conserved cysteine to phenylalanine. Clonality was computed by normalizing Shannon entropy by log2 of the number of productive unique TCRs and subtracting the result from 1. Whether each scalp clone was CD4 or CD8 was inferred by checking scalp TCRbeta sequences against the CD4 and CD8 repertoires from sorted blood. TCRdb provides this immuneACCESS table in a form limited to in-frame rearrangements. Some clones are lacking; in checked studies, under half of them reflect an unresolved V gene, and why the rest are absent is not known. Clonal size and the V and J genes are those of that table, whereas D and trimming came from the DNA. The sample table records about 300,000 clones; 58% of these occur just once. The ten largest make up more than 1.5% of the sample.

Beyond this particular receptor, the publication reports: Because the treated cohort was small and included a single nonresponder, larger studies are needed to assess links between baseline CD8+ expansion and response. Lesional scalp, especially in alopecia totalis/universalis, showed higher clonality and more expanded CD8+ clones than normal scalp, suggesting antigenic drive. Tofacitinib significantly lowered scalp clonality and the number of expanded CD8+ clones among the top 100 scalp clones. Many expanded lesional clones persisted in scalp and blood during tofacitinib treatment, which may partly explain relapse after stopping treatment. TCR sequences shared between patients were less clear than in mice, possibly partly because of HLA diversity in the patient population. Resident alphabeta T cells in normal human skin are also sequenced, complicating scalp TCR repertoire analysis, unlike mouse skin dominated by gammadelta T cells.

The time point label corresponds to: about 25 weeks on oral tofacitinib. Read against the paper, the sample's treatment or condition label means: oral pan-JAK inhibitor, 5-10 mg twice daily. Lesional scalp punch biopsies and peripheral blood were collected from alopecia areata patients. After PBMCs were isolated by density centrifugation and stained for CD3, CD4 and CD8, a FACSAria was used to sort CD4+ and CD8+ T cells. To note about this clone: It lacks a known antigen. The sample holds no much larger clone one base away, and base qualities are not on file.

The sequence came from a human donor with alopecia areata. The material was CD4+ T cells sorted from blood, obtained at week 24, from a patient treated with tofacitinib.

The sequenced DNA: TGTGCCAGCAGTGATTACGGTGAAGCTTTCTTT. It codes for CASSDYGEAFF. The sequence is built from TRBV2 and TRBJ1-1, with the D gene uncertain. Trimming at the junction amounts to 3 bases on V and 7 bases on J, and the germline ends lie 6 bases apart. Based on the germline V gene, the CDR1 and CDR2 sequences are SNHLY and FYNNEI. The CDR3 goes from the cysteine to the phenylalanine over 11 residues. Only CDR3 DNA is held: 33 bases, read in frame from base 1.